Listed here are 5 T cell receptor beta chains from one sample, sequenced in a study of CD8 T cells in ankylosing spondylitis. From the 5' RACE reads, TCRdb called clonotypes with MiXCR, one entry per CDR3 protein. The repertoire has 100,000 to 150,000 distinct CDR3 sequences, about 6.5% of them found once; the top ten carry approximately 12%. Sequenced sample: blood, either unsorted or a sorted T cell fraction (not recorded which). These receptors originate from a male donor with ankylosing spondylitis or in good health (not recorded which).

V gene TRBV20-1 combines with J gene TRBJ2-1, with a weak D call TRBD1 (6 bases). The V end was cut by 4 bases, the J end by 3 bases, with 28 bases between. Germline CDR1 DFQATT, CDR2 SNEGSKA (reference sequence). The CDR3 loop spans 19 amino acids. The CDR3 coding sequence is TGCAGTGCTACTACTACCGGGACACCCGGGTTGACGGGCTACAATGAGCAGTTCTTC. Amino acid sequence: CSATTTGTPGLTGYNEQFF.

This clonotype has a count of ten or more. The chain joins TRBV6-1 to TRBJ2-7; D perhaps matches TRBD1 (6 bases). The CDR3 extends over 15 amino acids. Trimming cost V 0 bases and J 6 bases, with 15 bases left between them. In germline, CDR1 is MNHNS, CDR2 SASEGT. CDR3 in amino acids: CASSEAEQQGFEQYF. The CDR3 nucleotides are TGTGCCAGCAGTGAAGCGGAACAACAGGGTTTCGAGCAGTACTTC.

In this sample, this clonotype turned up many times. The rearrangement links TRBV20-1 to TRBJ1-5; 9 positions match TRBD1. The CDR3 totals 14 residues. After removal of 5 bases from V and 5 bases from J, the junction contained 7 bases not matched to a gene. CDR1 and CDR2 (germline): DFQATT, SNEGSKA (reference sequence). CDR3 amino acids: CSALGTGLHQPQHF. The CDR3 DNA reads TGCAGTGCTCTGGGGACAGGGTTGCATCAGCCCCAGCATTTT.

This clonotype was detected ten times or more. J is TRBJ1-5 and V is TRBV29-1, with 8 positions matching TRBD1. Germline CDR1 reads SQVTM; CDR2 reads ANQGSEA. The ends lost 3 bases at V and 1 base at J; junction bases unmatched: 5. The CDR3 has 15 amino acids. CDR3 DNA: TGCAGCGTTGAGGTGACAGGGGAGAGCAATCAGCCCCAGCATTTT. It specifies CSVEVTGESNQPQHF.

This clonotype was detected ten times or more. The chain combines TRBV6-2 or TRBV6-3 with TRBJ2-5, with a tentative D call TRBD2 (6 bases). Trimming stripped 5 bases from V and 0 bases from J, with 7 bases between. The germline V gene has CDR1 MNHEY and CDR2 SVGEGT. The CDR3 extends over 13 amino acids. This chain's CDR3 is CASSRLDQETQYF. The CDR3 nucleotides read TGTGCCAGCAGTCGACTAGACCAAGAGACCCAGTACTTC.